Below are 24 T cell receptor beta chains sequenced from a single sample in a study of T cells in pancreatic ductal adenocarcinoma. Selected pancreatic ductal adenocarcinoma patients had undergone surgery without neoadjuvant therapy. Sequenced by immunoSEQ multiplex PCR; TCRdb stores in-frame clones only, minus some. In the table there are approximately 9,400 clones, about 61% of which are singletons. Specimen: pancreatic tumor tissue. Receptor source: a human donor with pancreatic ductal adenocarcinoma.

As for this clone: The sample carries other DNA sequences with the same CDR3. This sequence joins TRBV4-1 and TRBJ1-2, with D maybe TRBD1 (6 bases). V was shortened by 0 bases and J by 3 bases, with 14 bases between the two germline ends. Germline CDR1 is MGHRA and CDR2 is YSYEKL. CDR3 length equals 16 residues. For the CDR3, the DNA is TGCGCCAGCAGCCAAGATATTAACAGGGTAGACTATGGCTACACCTTC. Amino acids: CASSQDINRVDYGYTF.

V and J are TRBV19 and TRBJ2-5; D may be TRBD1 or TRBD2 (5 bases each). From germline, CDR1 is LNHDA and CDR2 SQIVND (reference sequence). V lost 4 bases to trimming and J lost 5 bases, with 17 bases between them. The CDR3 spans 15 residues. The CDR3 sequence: CASSTDEGPRETQYF. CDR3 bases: TGTGCCAGTAGTACCGATGAGGGGCCACGGGAGACCCAGTACTTC.

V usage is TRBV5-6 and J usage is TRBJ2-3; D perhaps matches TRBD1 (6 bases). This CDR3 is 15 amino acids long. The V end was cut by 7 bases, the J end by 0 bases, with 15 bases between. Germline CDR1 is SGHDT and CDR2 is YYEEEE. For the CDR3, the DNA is TGTGCCAGCTTTGAGACAGGTACTAGCACAGATACGCAGTATTTT. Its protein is CASFETGTSTDTQYF.

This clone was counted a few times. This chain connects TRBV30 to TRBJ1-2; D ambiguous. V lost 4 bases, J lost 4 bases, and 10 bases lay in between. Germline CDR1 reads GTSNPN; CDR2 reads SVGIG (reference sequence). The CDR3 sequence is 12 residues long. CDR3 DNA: TGTGCCTGGAATCGGTTTCCCTATGGCTACACCTTC. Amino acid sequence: CAWNRFPYGYTF.

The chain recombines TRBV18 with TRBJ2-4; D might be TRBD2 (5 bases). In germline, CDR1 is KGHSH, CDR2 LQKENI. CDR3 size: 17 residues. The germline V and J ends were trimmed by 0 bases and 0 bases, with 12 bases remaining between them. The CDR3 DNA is TGTGCCAGCTCACCACCGCTGGACGGACTAGCCAAAAACATTCAGTACTTC. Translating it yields CASSPPLDGLAKNIQYF.

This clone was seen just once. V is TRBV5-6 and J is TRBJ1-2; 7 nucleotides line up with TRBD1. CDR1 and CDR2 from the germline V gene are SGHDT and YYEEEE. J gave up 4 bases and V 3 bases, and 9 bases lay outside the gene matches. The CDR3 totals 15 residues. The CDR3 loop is CASSSEQGFIYGYTF. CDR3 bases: TGTGCCAGCAGCTCTGAACAGGGGTTCATCTATGGCTACACCTTC.

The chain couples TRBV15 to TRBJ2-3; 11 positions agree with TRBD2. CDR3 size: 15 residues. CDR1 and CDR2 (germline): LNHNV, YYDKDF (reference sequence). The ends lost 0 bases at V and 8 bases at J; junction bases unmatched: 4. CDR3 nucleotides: TGTGCCACCAGCAGAGAACTAGCGGGAGCTGGTACGCAGTATTTT. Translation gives CATSRELAGAGTQYF. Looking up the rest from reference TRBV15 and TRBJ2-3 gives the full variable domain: DAMVIQNPRYQVTQFGKPVTLSCSQTLNHNVMYWYQQKSSQAPKLLFHYYDKDFNNEADTPDNFQSRRPNTSFCFLDIRSPGLGDTAMYLCATSRELAGAGTQYFGPGTRLTVL.

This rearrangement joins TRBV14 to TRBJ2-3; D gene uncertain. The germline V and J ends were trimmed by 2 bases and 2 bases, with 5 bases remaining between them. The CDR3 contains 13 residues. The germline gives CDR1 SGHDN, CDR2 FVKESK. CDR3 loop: CASSQHVTDTQYF. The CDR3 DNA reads TGTGCCAGCAGCCAACACGTCACAGATACGCAGTATTTT.

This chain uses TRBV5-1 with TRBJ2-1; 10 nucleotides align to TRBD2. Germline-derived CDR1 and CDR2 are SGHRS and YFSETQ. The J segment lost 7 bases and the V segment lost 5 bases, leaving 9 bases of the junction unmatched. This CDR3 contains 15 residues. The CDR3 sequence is CASSTSGKMVNEQFF. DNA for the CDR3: TGCGCCAGCAGTACTAGCGGGAAGATGGTAAATGAGCAGTTCTTC.

The CDR3 DNA reads as TGCGCCAGCAGCTTTGGGGGGACAGGGTTCGGGGGGCACACTGAAGCTTTCTTT. It specifies CASSFGGTGFGGHTEAFF. The chain joins TRBV5-1 to TRBJ1-1; 9 nucleotides agree with TRBD1. The CDR3 totals 18 residues. V lost 2 bases to trimming and J lost 3 bases; unmatched junction nucleotides: 14. Germline-derived CDR1 and CDR2 are SGHRS and YFSETQ.

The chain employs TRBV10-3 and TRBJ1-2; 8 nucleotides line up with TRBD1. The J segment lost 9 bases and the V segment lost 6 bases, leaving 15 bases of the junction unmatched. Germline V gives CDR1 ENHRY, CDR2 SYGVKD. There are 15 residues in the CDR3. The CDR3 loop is CAIRAGQASPLSYTF. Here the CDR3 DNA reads TGTGCCATCAGAGCGGGACAGGCCTCACCCTTGAGCTACACCTTC.

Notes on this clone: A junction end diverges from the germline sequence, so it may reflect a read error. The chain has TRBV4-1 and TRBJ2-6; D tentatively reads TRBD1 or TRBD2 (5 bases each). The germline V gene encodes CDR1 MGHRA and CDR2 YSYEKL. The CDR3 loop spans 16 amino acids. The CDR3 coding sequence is TGCGCCAGCAGCCAAGATTGGGGGTCTGAGGCCAACGTCCTGACTTTC. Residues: CASSQDWGSEANVLTF.

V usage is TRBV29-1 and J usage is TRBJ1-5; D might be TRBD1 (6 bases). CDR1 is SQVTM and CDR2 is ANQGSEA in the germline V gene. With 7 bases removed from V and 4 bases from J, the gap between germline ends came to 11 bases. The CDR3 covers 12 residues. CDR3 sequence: CSAQGGNQPQHF. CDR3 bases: TGCAGCGCGCAAGGGGGGAATCAGCCCCAGCATTTT.

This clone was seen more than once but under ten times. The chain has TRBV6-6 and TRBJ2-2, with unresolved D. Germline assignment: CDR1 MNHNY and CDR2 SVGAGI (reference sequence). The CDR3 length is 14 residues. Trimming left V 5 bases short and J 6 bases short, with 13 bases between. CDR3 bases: TGTGCCAGCAGTCTCACCCGGTGGGCCGGGGAGCTGTTTTTT. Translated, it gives CASSLTRWAGELFF.

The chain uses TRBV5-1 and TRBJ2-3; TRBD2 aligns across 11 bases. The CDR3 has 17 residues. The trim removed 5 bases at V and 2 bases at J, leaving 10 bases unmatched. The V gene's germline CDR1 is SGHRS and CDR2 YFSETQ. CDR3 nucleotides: TGCGCCAGCAGTTTCCCGACTAGCGGGGATTCCACAGATACGCAGTATTTT. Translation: CASSFPTSGDSTDTQYF.

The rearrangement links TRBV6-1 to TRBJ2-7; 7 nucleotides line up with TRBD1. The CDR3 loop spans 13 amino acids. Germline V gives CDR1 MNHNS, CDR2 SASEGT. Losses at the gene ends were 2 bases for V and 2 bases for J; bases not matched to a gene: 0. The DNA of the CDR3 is TGTGCCAGCAGTGAAACAGGGGCCTACGAGCAGTACTTC. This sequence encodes CASSETGAYEQYF.

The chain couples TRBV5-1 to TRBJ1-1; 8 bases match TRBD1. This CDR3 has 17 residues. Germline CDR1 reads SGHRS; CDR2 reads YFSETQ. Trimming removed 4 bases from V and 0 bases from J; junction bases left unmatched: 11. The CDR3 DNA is TGCGCCAGCAGCCTGGGTGGACTGACAGGGGTGAACACTGAAGCTTTCTTT. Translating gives CASSLGGLTGVNTEAFF.

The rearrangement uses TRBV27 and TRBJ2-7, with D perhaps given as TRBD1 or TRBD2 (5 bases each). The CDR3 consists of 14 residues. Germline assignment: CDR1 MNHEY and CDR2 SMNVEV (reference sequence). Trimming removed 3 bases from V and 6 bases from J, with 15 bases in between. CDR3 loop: CASSFGQGGREQYF. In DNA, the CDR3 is TGTGCCAGCAGTTTCGGGCAGGGCGGGCGCGAGCAGTACTTC.

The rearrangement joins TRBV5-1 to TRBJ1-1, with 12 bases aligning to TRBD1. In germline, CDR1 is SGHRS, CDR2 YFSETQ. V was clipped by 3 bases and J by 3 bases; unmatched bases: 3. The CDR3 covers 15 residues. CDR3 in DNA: TGCGCCAGCAGCTGGGACAGGGGGCTGGACACTGAAGCTTTCTTT. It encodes CASSWDRGLDTEAFF.

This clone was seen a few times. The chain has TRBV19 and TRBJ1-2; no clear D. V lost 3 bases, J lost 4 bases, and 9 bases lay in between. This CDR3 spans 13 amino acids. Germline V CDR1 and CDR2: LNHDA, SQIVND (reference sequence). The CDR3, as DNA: TGTGCCAGTAGTATTGGAGGGTTCTATGGCTACACCTTC. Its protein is CASSIGGFYGYTF.

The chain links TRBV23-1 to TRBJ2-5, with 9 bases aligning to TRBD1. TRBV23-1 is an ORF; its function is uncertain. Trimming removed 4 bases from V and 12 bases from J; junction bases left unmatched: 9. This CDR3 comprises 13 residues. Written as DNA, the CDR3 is TGCGCCAGCAGTCGGCCGGGACAGGGTGTCGAGTACTTC. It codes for CASSRPGQGVEYF.

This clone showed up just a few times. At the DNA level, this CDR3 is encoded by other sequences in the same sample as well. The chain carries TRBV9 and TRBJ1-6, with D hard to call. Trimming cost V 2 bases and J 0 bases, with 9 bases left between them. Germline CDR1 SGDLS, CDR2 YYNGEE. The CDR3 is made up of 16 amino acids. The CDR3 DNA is TGTGCCAGCAGCGTGACGGAGAGCTCCTATAATTCACCCCTCCACTTT. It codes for CASSVTESSYNSPLHF.

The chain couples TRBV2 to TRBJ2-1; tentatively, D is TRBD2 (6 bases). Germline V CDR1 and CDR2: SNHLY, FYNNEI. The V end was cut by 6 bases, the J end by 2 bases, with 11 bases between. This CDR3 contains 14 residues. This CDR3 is CASSLSGPYNEQFF. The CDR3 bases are TGTGCCAGCAGCCTTAGCGGCCCCTACAATGAGCAGTTCTTC.

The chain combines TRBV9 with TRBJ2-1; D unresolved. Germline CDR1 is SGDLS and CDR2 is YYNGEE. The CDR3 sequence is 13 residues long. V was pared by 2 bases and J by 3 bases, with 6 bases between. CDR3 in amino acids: CASSVQHYNEQFF. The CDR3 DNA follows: TGTGCCAGCAGCGTTCAACACTACAATGAGCAGTTCTTC.